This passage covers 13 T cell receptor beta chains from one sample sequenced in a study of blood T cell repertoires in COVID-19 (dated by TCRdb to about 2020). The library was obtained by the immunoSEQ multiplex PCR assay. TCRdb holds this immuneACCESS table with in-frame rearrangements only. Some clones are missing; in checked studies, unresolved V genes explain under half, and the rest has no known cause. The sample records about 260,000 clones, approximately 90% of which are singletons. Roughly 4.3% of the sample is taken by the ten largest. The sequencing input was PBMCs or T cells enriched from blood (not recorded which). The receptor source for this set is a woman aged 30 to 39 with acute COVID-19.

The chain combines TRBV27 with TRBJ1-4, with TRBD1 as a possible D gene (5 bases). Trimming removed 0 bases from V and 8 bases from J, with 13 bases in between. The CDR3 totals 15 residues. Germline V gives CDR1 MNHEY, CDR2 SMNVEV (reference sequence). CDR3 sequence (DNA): TGTGCCAGCAGTTTATCGGGGGGGGATTACGAAAAACTGTTTTTT. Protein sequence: CASSLSGGDYEKLFF. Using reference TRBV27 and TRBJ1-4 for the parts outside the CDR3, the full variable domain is EAQVTQNPRYLITVTGKKLTVTCSQNMNHEYMSWYRQDPGLGLRQIYYSMNVEVTDKGDVPEGYKVSRKEKRNFPLILESPSPNQTSLYFCASSLSGGDYEKLFFGSGTQLSVL.

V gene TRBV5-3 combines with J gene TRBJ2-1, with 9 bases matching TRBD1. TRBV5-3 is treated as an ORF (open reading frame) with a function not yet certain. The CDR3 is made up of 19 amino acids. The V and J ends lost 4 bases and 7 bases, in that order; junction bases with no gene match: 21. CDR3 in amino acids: CARSARHHRGRQLINEQFF. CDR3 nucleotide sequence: TGTGCCAGAAGCGCGCGCCACCACAGGGGGCGACAGTTAATTAATGAGCAGTTCTTC.

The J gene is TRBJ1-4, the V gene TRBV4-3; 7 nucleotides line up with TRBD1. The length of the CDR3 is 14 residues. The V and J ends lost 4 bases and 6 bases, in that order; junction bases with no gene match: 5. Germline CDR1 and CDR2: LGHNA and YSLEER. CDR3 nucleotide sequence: TGCGCCAGCAGCCTGATCGGGACAGATGAAAAACTGTTTTTT. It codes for CASSLIGTDEKLFF.

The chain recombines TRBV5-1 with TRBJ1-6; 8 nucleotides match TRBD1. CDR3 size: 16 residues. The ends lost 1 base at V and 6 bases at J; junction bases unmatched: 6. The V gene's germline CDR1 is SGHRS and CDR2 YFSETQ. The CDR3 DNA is TGCGCCAGCAGCTTGTTGCAGGGGGCTGGTAATTCACCCCTCCACTTT. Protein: CASSLLQGAGNSPLHF.

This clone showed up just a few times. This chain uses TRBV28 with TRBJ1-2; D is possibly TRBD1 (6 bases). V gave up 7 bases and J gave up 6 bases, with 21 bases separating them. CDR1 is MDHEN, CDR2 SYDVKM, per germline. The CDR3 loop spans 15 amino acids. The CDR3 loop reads CASNLWAGGFDGYTF. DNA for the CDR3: TGTGCCAGCAACTTGTGGGCGGGGGGCTTTGATGGCTACACCTTC.

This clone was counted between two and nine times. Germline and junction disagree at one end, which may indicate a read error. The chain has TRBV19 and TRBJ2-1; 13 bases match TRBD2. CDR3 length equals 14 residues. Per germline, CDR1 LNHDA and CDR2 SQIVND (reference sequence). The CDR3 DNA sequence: TGTGCCAGTAGTACGACTAGCGGGAGGCCGCGCTTGCTCTTC. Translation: CASSTTSGRPRLLF. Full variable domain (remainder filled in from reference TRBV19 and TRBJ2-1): DGGITQSPKYLFRKEGQNVTLSCEQNLNHDAMYWYRQDPGQGLRLIYYSQIVNDFQKGDIAEGYSVSREKKESFPLTVTSAQKNPTAFYLCASSTTSGRPRLLFGPGTRLTVL.

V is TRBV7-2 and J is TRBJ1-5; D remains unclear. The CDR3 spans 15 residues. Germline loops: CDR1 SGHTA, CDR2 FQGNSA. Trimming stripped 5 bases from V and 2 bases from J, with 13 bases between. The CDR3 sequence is CASSPAVGGNQPQHF. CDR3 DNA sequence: TGTGCCAGCAGCCCAGCGGTCGGCGGCAATCAGCCCCAGCATTTT.

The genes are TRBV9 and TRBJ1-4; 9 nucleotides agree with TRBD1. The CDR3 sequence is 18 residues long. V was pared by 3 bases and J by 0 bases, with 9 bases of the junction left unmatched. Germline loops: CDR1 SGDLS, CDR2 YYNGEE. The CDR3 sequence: CASSATGGGRATNEKLFF. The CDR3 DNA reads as TGTGCCAGCAGCGCTACAGGGGGCGGAAGGGCAACTAATGAAAAACTGTTTTTT. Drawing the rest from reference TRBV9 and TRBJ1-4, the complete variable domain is DSGVTQTPKHLITATGQRVTLRCSPRSGDLSVYWYQQSLDQGLQFLIQYYNGEERAKGNILERFSAQQFPDLHSELNLSSLELGDSALYFCASSATGGGRATNEKLFFGSGTQLSVL.

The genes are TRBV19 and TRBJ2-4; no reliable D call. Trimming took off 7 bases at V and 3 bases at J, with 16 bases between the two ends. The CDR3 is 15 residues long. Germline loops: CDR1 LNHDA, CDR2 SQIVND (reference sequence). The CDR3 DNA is TGTGCCAGTACTCGACACCCCTCGGACAAAAACATTCAGTACTTC. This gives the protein CASTRHPSDKNIQYF.

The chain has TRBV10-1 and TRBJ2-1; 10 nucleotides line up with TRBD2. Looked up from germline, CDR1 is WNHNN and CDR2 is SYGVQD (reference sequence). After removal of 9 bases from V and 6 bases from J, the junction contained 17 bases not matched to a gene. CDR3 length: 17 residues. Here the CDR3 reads CARPLSPLAGVFNEQFF. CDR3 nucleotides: TGCGCCAGACCACTCTCCCCTCTAGCGGGAGTTTTCAATGAGCAGTTCTTC.

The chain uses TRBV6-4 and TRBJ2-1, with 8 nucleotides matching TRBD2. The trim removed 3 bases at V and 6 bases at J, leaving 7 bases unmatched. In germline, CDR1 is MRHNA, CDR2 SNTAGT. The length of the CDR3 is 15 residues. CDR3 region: CASSEGLGASNEQFF. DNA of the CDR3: TGTGCCAGCAGTGAGGGACTAGGAGCCTCCAATGAGCAGTTCTTC.

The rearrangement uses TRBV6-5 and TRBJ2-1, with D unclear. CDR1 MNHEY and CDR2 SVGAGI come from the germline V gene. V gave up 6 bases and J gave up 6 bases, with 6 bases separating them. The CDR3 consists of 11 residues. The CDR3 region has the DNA TGTGCCAGCAGGCGACTCAATGAGCAGTTCTTC. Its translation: CASRRLNEQFF.

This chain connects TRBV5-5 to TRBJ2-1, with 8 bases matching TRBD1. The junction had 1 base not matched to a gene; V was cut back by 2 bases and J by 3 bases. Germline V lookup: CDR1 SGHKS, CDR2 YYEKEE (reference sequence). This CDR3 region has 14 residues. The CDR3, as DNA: TGTGCCAGCAGCTTACAGGGGGACTACAATGAGCAGTTCTTC. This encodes CASSLQGDYNEQFF.